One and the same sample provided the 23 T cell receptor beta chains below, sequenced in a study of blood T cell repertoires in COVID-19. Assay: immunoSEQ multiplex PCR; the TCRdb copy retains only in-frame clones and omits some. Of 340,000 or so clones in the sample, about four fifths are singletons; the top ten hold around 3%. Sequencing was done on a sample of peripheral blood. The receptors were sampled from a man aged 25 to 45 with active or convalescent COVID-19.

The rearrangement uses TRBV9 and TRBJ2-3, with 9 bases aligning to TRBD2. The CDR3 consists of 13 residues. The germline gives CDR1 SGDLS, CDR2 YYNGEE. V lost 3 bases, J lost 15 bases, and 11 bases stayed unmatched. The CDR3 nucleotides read TGTGCCAGCAGCGGCACCGGGACTAGCCCATTATATTTT. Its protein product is CASSGTGTSPLYF.

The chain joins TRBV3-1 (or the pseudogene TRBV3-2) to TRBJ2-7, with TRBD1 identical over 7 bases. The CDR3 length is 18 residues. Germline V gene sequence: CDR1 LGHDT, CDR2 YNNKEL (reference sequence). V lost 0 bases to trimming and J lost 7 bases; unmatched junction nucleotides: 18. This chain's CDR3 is CASSQEGSGRGFPGEQYF. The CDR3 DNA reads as TGTGCCAGCAGCCAAGAAGGGTCGGGCAGGGGGTTTCCGGGTGAGCAGTACTTC.

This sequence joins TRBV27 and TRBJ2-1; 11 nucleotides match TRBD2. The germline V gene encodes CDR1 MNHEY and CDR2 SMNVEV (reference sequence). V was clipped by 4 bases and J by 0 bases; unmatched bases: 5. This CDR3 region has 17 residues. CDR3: CASSSPSGGFSYNEQFF. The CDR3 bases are TGTGCCAGCAGTTCCCCTAGCGGGGGGTTCTCCTACAATGAGCAGTTCTTC.

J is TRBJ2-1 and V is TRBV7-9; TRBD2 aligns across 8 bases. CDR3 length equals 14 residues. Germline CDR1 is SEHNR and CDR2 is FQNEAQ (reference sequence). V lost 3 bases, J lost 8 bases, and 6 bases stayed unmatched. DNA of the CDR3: TGTGCCAGCAGCTTTGTCTCGGGAGGGCATGAGCAGTTCTTC. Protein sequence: CASSFVSGGHEQFF. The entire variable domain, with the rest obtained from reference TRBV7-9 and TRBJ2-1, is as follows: DTGVSQNPRHKITKRGQNVTFRCDPISEHNRLYWYRQTLGQGPEFLTYFQNEAQLEKSRLLSDRFSAERPKGSFSTLEIQRTEQGDSAMYLCASSFVSGGHEQFFGPGTRLTVL.

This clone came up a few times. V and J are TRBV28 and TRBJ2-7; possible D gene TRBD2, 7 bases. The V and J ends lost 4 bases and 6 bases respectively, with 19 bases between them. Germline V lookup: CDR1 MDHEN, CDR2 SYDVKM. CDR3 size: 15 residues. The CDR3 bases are TGTGCCAGCAGTTCCCCGGACAGTACGGGGGGCGAGCAGTACTTC. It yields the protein CASSSPDSTGGEQYF.

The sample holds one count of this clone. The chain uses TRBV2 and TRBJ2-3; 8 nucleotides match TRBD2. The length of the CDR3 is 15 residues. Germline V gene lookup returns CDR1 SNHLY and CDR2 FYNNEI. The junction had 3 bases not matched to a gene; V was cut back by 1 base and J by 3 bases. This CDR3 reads CASSEELAETDTQYF. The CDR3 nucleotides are TGTGCCAGCAGTGAAGAACTAGCGGAGACAGATACGCAGTATTTT.

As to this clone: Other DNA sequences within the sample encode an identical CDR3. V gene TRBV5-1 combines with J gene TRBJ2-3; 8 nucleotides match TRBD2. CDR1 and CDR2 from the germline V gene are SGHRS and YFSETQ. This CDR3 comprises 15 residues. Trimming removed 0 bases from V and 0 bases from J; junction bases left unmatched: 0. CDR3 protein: CASSLASGSTDTQYF. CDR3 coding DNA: TGCGCCAGCAGCTTGGCTAGCGGGAGCACAGATACGCAGTATTTT.

CDR3 protein: CARYRVVEQYF. CDR3 coding DNA: TGTGCCAGATACAGGGTAGTAGAGCAGTACTTC. V gene TRBV25-1 combines with J gene TRBJ2-7, with a possible D match to TRBD1 (6 bases). The CDR3 is made up of 11 amino acids. CDR1 MGHDK and CDR2 SYGVNS come from the germline V gene. V lost 9 bases to trimming and J lost 7 bases, with 13 bases between them.

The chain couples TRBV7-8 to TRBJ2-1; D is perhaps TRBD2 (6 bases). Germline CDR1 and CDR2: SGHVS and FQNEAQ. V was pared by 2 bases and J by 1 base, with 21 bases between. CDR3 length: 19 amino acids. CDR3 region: CASSLLWGSSGGSYNEQFF. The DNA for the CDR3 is TGTGCCAGCAGCTTATTGTGGGGGTCCTCAGGAGGGTCCTACAATGAGCAGTTCTTC.

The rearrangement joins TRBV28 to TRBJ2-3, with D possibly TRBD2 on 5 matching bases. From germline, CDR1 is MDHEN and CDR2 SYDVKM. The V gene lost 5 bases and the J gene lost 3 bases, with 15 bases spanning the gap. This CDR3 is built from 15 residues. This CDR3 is CASSGRGLGTDTQYF. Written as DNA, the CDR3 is TGTGCCAGCAGTGGGAGAGGGCTAGGAACAGATACGCAGTATTTT.

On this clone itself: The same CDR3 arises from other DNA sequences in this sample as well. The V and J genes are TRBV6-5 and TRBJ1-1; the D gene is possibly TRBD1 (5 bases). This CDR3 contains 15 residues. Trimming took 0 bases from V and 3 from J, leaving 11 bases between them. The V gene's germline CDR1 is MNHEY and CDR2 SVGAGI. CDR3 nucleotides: TGTGCCAGCAGTTACTCGACGGGGGGAGACACTGAAGCTTTCTTT. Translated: CASSYSTGGDTEAFF.

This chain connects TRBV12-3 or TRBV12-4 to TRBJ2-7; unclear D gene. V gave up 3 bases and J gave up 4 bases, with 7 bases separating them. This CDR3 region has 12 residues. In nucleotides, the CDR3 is TGTGCCAGCAGTTTGAGCCTTTACGAGCAGTACTTC. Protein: CASSLSLYEQYF.

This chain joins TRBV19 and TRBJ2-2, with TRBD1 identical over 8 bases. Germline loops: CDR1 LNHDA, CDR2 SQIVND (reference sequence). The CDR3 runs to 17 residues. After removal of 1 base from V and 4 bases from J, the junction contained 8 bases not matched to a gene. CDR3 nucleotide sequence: TGTGCCAGTAGTATAGTCCCCGGACAGGGAATCACCGGGGAGCTGTTTTTT. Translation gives CASSIVPGQGITGELFF.

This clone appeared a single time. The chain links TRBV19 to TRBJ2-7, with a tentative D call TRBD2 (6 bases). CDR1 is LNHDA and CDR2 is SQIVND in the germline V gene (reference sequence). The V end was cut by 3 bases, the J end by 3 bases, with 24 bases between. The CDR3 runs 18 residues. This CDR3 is CASSIVVRGVPEGYEQYF. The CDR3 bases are TGTGCCAGTAGTATCGTCGTCCGAGGGGTCCCGGAGGGCTACGAGCAGTACTTC.

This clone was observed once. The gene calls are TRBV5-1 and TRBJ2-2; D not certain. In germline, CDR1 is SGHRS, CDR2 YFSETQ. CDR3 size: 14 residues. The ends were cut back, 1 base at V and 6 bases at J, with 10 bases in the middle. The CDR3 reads CASSLFTAPGELFF. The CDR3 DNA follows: TGCGCCAGCAGCTTGTTTACTGCTCCCGGGGAGCTGTTTTTT.

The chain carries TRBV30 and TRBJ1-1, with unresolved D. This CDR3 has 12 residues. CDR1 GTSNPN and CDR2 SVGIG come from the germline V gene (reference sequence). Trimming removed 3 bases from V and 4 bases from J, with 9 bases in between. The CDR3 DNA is TGTGCCTGGAGGGCGGGGAGCACTGAAGCTTTCTTT. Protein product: CAWRAGSTEAFF.

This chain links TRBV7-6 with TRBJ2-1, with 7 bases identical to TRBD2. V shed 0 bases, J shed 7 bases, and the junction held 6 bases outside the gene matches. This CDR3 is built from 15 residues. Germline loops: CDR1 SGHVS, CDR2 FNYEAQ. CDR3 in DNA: TGTGCCAGCAGCTTAGCTTGGACGGGGGGAAATGAGCAGTTCTTC. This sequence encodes CASSLAWTGGNEQFF.

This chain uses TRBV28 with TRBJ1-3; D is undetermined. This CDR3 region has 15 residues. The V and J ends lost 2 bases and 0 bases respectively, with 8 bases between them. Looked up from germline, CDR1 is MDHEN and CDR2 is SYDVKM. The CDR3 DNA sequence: TGTGCCAGCAGTTTACAGATAAGCTCTGGAAACACCATATATTTT. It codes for CASSLQISSGNTIYF.

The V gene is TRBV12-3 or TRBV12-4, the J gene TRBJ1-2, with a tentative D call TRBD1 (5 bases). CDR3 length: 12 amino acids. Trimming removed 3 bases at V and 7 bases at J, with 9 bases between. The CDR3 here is CASSFPGGGYTF. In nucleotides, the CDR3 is TGTGCCAGCAGTTTCCCGGGGGGTGGCTACACCTTC.

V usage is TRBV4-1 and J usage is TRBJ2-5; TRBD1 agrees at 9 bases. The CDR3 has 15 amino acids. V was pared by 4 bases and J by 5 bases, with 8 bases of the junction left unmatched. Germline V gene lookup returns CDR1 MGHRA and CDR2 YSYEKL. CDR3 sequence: CASSPTTGGRETQYF. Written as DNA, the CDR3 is TGCGCCAGCAGCCCGACGACAGGGGGACGGGAGACCCAGTACTTC.

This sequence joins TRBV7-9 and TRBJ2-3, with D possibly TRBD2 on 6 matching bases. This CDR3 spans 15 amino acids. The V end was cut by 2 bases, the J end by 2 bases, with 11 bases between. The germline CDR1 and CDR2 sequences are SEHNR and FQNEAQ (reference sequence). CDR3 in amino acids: CASSLRGALTDTQYF. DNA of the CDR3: TGTGCCAGCAGCTTACGCGGGGCCCTCACAGATACGCAGTATTTT.

The CDR3 DNA reads TGCAGTGCTAGTTGGGGGCCTTATGGCTACACCTTC. Amino acids: CSASWGPYGYTF. The rearrangement joins TRBV20-1 to TRBJ1-2; D is perhaps TRBD1 (6 bases). This CDR3 has 12 residues. V dropped 3 bases and J dropped 5 bases, with 10 bases sitting between them. CDR1 DFQATT and CDR2 SNEGSKA come from the germline V gene (reference sequence).

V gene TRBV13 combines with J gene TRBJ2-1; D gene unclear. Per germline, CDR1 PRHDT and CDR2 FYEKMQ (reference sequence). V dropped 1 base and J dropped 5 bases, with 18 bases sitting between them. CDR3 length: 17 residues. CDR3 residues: CASSLVLPQGTNNEQFF. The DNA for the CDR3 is TGTGCCAGCAGCTTAGTACTACCTCAAGGTACTAACAATGAGCAGTTCTTC. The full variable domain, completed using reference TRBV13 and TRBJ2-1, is AAGVIQSPRHLIKEKRETATLKCYPIPRHDTVYWYQQGPGQDPQFLISFYEKMQSDKGSIPDRFSAQQFSDYHSELNMSSLELGDSALYFCASSLVLPQGTNNEQFFGPGTRLTVL.